This T cell receptor beta chain stems from a study of blood T cell repertoires in COVID-19. The wider study: The United States, Italy and Spain provided the acute and convalescent COVID-19 samples. Sources were T cells, B-cell-depleted T cells, or PBMCs; the material itself was cDNA or gDNA.

Per the authors' pipeline: Using reference gene primer amplification, nucleated cell counts were estimated. The method was immunoSEQ multiplex PCR; TCRdb's version includes in-frame clones alone and lacks a portion of them. The V and J calls and the clone size are those of that table, but D and trimming were determined from the DNA. Of approximately 350,000 clones listed, about 83% were seen once; the top ten hold approximately 3.1%. V was pared by 5 bases and J by 4 bases, with 14 bases between. Germline assignment: CDR1 SGHTA and CDR2 FQGNSA. The CDR3 runs to 14 residues. The chain combines TRBV7-2 with TRBJ1-2; possible D gene TRBD1, 5 bases. Material for sequencing was peripheral blood. The receptor's source is a man aged 25-45 years with active or convalescent COVID-19. Written as DNA, the CDR3 is TGTGCCAGCAGCCAGGGATGGGTTAGCTATGGCTACACCTTC. Its protein is CASSQGWVSYGYTF.